This is a list of T cell receptor beta chains from one sample in a study of blood T cell repertoires in COVID-19. Method: immunoSEQ multiplex PCR; TCRdb's copy keeps in-frame clones and lacks some. The table has about 120,000 clones, 70% to 80% seen once. The sample consisted of peripheral blood. These receptors all stem from a woman of 80 years or more with acute or convalescent COVID-19. CDR3s include the opening cysteine and the closing phenylalanine or tryptophan. Each record gives: J gene, CDR3 length, D gene, V gene, CDR3 protein. A D gene is named only where the DNA matches it firmly.

TRBJ2-1 | 13 | NA | TRBV7-2 | CASSLAPLAERFF
TRBJ2-1 | 16 | TRBD2 | TRBV27 | CASSTRTSGSVNEQFF
TRBJ2-5 | 15 | TRBD2 | TRBV7-3 | CASSASTSGRETQYF
TRBJ1-1 | 12 | TRBD1 | TRBV29-1 | CSVLSDRVGAFF
TRBJ2-1 | 14 | NA | TRBV2 | CASRTEVVGNEQFF
TRBJ1-5 | 13 | TRBD1 | TRBV18 | CASSGDRAQPQHF
TRBJ1-1 | 12 | NA | TRBV6-5 | CAIGAMNTEAFF
TRBJ1-6 | 15 | NA | TRBV3-1/TRBV3-2 | CASSQDLSGYSPLHF
TRBJ1-2 | 12 | NA | TRBV2 | CASSVIIYGYTF
TRBJ2-1 | 14 | TRBD2 | TRBV11-2 | CASSLAGGNNEQFF
TRBJ1-5 | 14 | NA | TRBV11-2 | CASKHGDSNQPQHF
TRBJ2-5 | 13 | TRBD1 | TRBV29-1 | CSVSDRAQETQYF
TRBJ2-1 | 20 | NA | TRBV3-1/TRBV3-2 | CASSQDGALFNSGAYNEQFF
TRBJ2-4 | 14 | TRBD2 | TRBV7-6 | CASSWGRGKNIQYF
TRBJ1-1 | 13 | NA | TRBV30 | CAWRRGGNTEAFF
TRBJ1-3 | 12 | NA | TRBV5-1 | CASSLPGNTIYF
TRBJ1-1 | 13 | NA | TRBV27 | CASSFAQNTEAFF